This TCR beta chain was sequenced during a study of blood T cell repertoires in COVID-19. The V gene lost 0 bases and the J gene lost 1 base, with 12 bases spanning the gap. This CDR3 spans 16 amino acids. Germline V gene lookup returns CDR1 MGHRA and CDR2 YSYEKL. Using immunoSEQ multiplex PCR, the repertoire was profiled, and TCRdb retains in-frame clones only, with some absent. The sample has around 700,000 clones; around 90% are singletons. This TCR was recovered from a young woman with acute or convalescent COVID-19. The chain uses TRBV4-1 and TRBJ1-1; D uncertain. Material: peripheral blood. Here the CDR3 reads CASSQDGRYQNTEAFF. CDR3 bases: TGCGCCAGCAGCCAAGATGGGAGGTACCAGAACACTGAAGCTTTCTTT.